These 17 T cell receptor beta chains came from one sample sequenced in a study of blood T cells in healthy people across ages. For the second PCR, which ran for about 7 to 12 cycles, a sample-barcoded 5' primer and a J-beta primer mix were used. TCRdb re-derived calls from the 5' RACE reads in MiXCR, one entry per CDR3 protein. The data contain 450,000 to 650,000 distinct CDR3 sequences, 20% to 30% of them singletons. These data were also reused for a study on T cells of mothers and their children.

Sequences were obtained from blood. The source is a boy between 10 and 17 years old in good health.

J is TRBJ2-3 and V is TRBV7-3; D possibly corresponds to TRBD2 (6 bases). The germline V gene encodes CDR1 SGHTA and CDR2 FQGTGA. The CDR3 runs to 15 residues. V lost 6 bases and J lost 3, with 16 bases in between. The DNA of the CDR3 is TGTGCCAGCAGACAGGAGGGAGCTACGACAGATACGCAGTATTTT. Encoded protein: CASRQEGATTDTQYF.

This chain joins TRBV30 and TRBJ1-2; D is uncertain. CDR3 size: 14 residues. The V end was cut by 0 bases, the J end by 0 bases, with 8 bases between. CDR1 GTSNPN and CDR2 SVGIG come from the germline V gene (reference sequence). CDR3 in amino acids: CAWSVAVANYGYTF. CDR3 sequence (DNA): TGTGCCTGGAGTGTGGCGGTAGCTAACTATGGCTACACCTTC.

This clonotype was found a few times. The rearrangement links TRBV20-1 to TRBJ2-5; TRBD2 matches at 8 bases. The DNA matches TRBJ2-1 better at its end, which makes the J call doubtful. Germline V gene data show CDR1 as DFQATT and CDR2 as SNEGSKA (reference sequence). CDR3 length equals 15 residues. The CDR3 DNA sequence: TGCAGTGCTAGAGGTTACAGCGGGAGAGAGGAGGAGCAGTTCTTC. It codes for CSARGYSGREEEQFF.

The rearrangement joins TRBV28 to TRBJ2-5; D is unclear. The DNA matches TRBJ2-7 better at its end, which makes the J call doubtful. Germline values: CDR1 MDHEN, CDR2 SYDVKM. The CDR3 has 14 residues. CDR3 bases: TGTGCCAGCAATGTTCTGGACCCCTCCTACGAGCAGTACTTC. Protein sequence: CASNVLDPSYEQYF.

This clonotype has only a few counts. The chain joins TRBV6-6 to TRBJ2-7; TRBD2 matches 8 bases. The germline V gene encodes CDR1 MNHNY and CDR2 SVGAGI (reference sequence). Trimming at V came to 0 bases and at J to 3 bases, leaving 1 base not matched to a gene. CDR3 size: 14 residues. The CDR3 sequence: CASSYSGGVYEQYF. The CDR3 coding sequence is TGTGCCAGCAGTTACTCCGGGGGGGTCTACGAGCAGTACTTC.

This clonotype was recorded a few times. The genes are TRBV7-9 and TRBJ2-5, with TRBD2 as a possible D gene (5 bases). The DNA end is more similar to TRBJ2-1, so the J call may be wrong. In germline, CDR1 is SEHNR, CDR2 FQNEAQ (reference sequence). This CDR3 region has 15 residues. The DNA of the CDR3 is TGTGCCAGCAGCCCGAGAGCGGAACTCTACAATGAGCAGTTCTTC. Translating it yields CASSPRAELYNEQFF.

The chain joins TRBV18 to TRBJ2-1, with a tentative D call TRBD2 (5 bases). The CDR3 contains 16 residues. Germline V CDR1 and CDR2: KGHSH, LQKENI. Trimming took off 2 bases at V and 4 bases at J, with 15 bases between the two ends. The CDR3 loop reads CASSPNRAGTYNEQFF. CDR3 nucleotides: TGTGCCAGCTCACCAAATCGGGCGGGCACTTACAATGAGCAGTTCTTC.

The V call is TRBV11-2, the J call TRBJ1-2; 9 bases line up with TRBD1. Germline V gene data show CDR1 as SGHAT and CDR2 as FQNNGV. The CDR3 length is 15 residues. Germline trimming cut 5 bases from V and 3 bases from J; bases unmatched to any gene: 7. CDR3 loop: CASSPTGGPYYGYTF. In nucleotides, the CDR3 is TGTGCCAGCAGCCCCACAGGGGGCCCGTACTATGGCTACACCTTC.

This sequence joins TRBV4-1 and TRBJ2-2, with no clear D. CDR1 and CDR2 from the germline V gene are MGHRA and YSYEKL. V was pared by 3 bases and J by 4 bases, with 6 bases between. CDR3 size: 13 residues. CDR3 region: CASSQGVTGELFF. DNA for the CDR3: TGCGCCAGCAGCCAGGGCGTCACCGGGGAGCTGTTTTTT.

This clonotype was seen only a few times. The chain combines TRBV15 with TRBJ2-5, with D perhaps matching TRBD1 (6 bases). V lost 5 bases, J lost 4 bases, and 14 bases lay in between. CDR3 length: 14 amino acids. CDR1 and CDR2 from the germline V gene are LNHNV and YYDKDF (reference sequence). The CDR3 protein is CATSPIGGGETQYF. CDR3 DNA sequence: TGTGCCACCAGCCCAATTGGGGGCGGAGAGACCCAGTACTTC.

The chain couples TRBV20-1 to TRBJ1-1; tentatively, D is TRBD1 (5 bases). The length of the CDR3 is 11 residues. Trimming removed 1 base from V and 8 bases from J, with 8 bases in between. CDR1 and CDR2 (germline): DFQATT, SNEGSKA (reference sequence). The chain's CDR3 is CSARVPGEAFF. The CDR3 nucleotides read TGCAGTGCTAGAGTTCCAGGGGAAGCTTTCTTT.

This clonotype has a handful of counts. The chain employs TRBV5-1 and TRBJ2-5; D remains unclear. The CDR3 extends over 13 amino acids. The V end lost 3 bases, the J end lost 5 bases, and 11 bases lay between the germline ends. Germline-derived CDR1 and CDR2 are SGHRS and YFSETQ. Written as DNA, the CDR3 is TGCGCCAGCAGCTACAACATATGGGAGACCCAGTACTTC. As protein: CASSYNIWETQYF. Variable domain in full (rest from reference TRBV5-1 and TRBJ2-5): KAGVTQTPRYLIKTRGQQVTLSCSPISGHRSVSWYQQTPGQGLQFLFEYFSETQRNKGNFPGRFSGRQFSNSRSEMNVSTLELGDSALYLCASSYNIWETQYFGPGTRLLVL.

V and J are TRBV6-5 and TRBJ2-1, with 10 bases fitting TRBD1. The junction had 6 bases not matched to a gene; V was cut back by 6 bases and J by 4 bases. CDR3 length: 15 residues. The germline CDR1 and CDR2 sequences are MNHEY and SVGAGI. The CDR3 here is CASSRGQGLYNEQFF. As DNA, the CDR3 is TGTGCCAGCAGCCGGGGACAGGGGCTTTACAATGAGCAGTTCTTC.

The rearrangement uses TRBV4-3 and TRBJ1-3; 10 bases line up with TRBD1. Trimming at V came to 4 bases and at J to 1 base, leaving 4 bases not matched to a gene. The CDR3 length is 16 residues. Germline V lookup: CDR1 LGHNA, CDR2 YSLEER. CDR3 nucleotides: TGCGCCAGCAGCCTCGACAGGGGGCGTTCTGGAAACACCATATATTTT. As protein: CASSLDRGRSGNTIYF.

This clonotype was seen a few times. The chain links TRBV4-2 to TRBJ2-5; D unclear. The germline V and J ends were trimmed by 1 base and 4 bases, with 10 bases remaining between them. The CDR3 covers 14 residues. CDR1 and CDR2 (germline): LGHNA, YNFKEQ. The CDR3 nucleotides read TGTGCCAGCAGCCAAGTTGCAGAGAGAGAGACCCAGTACTTC. It codes for CASSQVAERETQYF.

This clonotype was detected only a few times. The V gene is TRBV6-2 or TRBV6-3, the J gene TRBJ2-5; D gene uncertain. Germline V gene data show CDR1 as MNHEY and CDR2 as SVGEGT. Trimming removed 6 bases from V and 2 bases from J, with 10 bases in between. This CDR3 spans 13 amino acids. The CDR3 loop is CASSRTEQETQYF. Written as DNA, the CDR3 is TGTGCCAGCAGCAGGACGGAGCAAGAGACCCAGTACTTC.

J is TRBJ2-1 and V is TRBV28, with D perhaps matching TRBD1 or TRBD2 (6 bases each). The J call is in doubt because the DNA end fits TRBJ2-7 better. This CDR3 has 18 amino acids. Germline-derived CDR1 and CDR2 are MDHEN and SYDVKM. The CDR3 here is CASSTPNVGGRRPYEQYF. As DNA, the CDR3 is TGTGCCAGCAGTACCCCGAATGTGGGGGGCCGACGACCCTACGAGCAGTACTTC.